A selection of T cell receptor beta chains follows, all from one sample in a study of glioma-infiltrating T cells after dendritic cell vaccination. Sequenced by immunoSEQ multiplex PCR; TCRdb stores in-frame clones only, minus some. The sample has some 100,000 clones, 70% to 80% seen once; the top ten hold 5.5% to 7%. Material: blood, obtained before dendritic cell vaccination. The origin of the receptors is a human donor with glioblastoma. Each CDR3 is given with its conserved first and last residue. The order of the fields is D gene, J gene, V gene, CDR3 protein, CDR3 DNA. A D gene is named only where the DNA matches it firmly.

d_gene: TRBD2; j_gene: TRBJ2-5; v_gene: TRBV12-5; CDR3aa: CASGPLGGRAGETQYF; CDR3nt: TGTGCTAGTGGCCCCCTGGGCGGGAGGGCCGGCGAGACCCAGTACTTC
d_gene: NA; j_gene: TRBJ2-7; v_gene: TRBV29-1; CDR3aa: CSVEVDGGLANSYEQYF; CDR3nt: TGCAGCGTTGAGGTTGACGGAGGGCTAGCGAACTCCTACGAGCAGTACTTC
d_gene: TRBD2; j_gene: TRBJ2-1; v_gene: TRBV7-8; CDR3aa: CASSPREGLAGNEQFF; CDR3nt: TGTGCCAGCAGCCCCCGGGAGGGACTAGCGGGAAATGAGCAGTTCTTC
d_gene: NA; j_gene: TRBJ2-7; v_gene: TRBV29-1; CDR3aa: CSVGRGGSYEQYF; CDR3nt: TGCAGCGTTGGCAGGGGTGGTTCCTACGAGCAGTACTTC
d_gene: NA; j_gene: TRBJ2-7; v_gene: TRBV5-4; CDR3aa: CASSEGRLTGEQYF; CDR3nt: TGTGCCAGCAGTGAGGGCCGATTAACGGGCGAGCAGTACTTC
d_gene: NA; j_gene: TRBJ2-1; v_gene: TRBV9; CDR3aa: CASSVDPNGVEEQFF; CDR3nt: TGTGCCAGCAGCGTAGATCCCAACGGGGTGGAGGAGCAGTTCTTC
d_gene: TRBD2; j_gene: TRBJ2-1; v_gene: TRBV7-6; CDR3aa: CASSPTGGSSYNEQFF; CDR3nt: TGTGCCAGCAGCCCGACGGGGGGGAGCTCCTACAATGAGCAGTTCTTC
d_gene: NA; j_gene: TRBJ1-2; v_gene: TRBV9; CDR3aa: CASSVAQGSAGGNYGYTF; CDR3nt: TGTGCCAGCAGCGTAGCCCAAGGGTCGGCCGGGGGGAACTATGGCTACACCTTC
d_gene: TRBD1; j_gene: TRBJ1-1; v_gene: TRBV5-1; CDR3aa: CASSRSGTGGGTEAFF; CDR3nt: TGCGCCAGCAGCAGGTCCGGGACAGGGGGCGGAACTGAAGCTTTCTTT
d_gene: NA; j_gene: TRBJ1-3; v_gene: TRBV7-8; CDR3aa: CASRGGTGNTIYF; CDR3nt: TGTGCCAGTCGGGGGGGGACTGGAAACACCATATATTTT
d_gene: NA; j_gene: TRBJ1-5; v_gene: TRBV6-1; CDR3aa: CASSANDRLINQPQHF; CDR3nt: TGTGCCAGCAGTGCAAACGACAGGCTTATCAATCAGCCCCAGCATTTT
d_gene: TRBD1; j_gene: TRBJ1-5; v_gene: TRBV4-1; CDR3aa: CASSQQDRDNQPQHF; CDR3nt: TGCGCCAGCAGCCAACAAGACAGGGACAATCAGCCCCAGCATTTT
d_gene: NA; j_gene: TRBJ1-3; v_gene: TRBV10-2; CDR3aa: CASSDWSSGNTIYF; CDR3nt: TGCGCCAGCAGTGATTGGAGCTCTGGAAACACCATATATTTT
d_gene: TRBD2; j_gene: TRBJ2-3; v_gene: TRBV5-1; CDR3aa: CASSRQAGGSTDTQYF; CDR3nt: TGCGCCAGCAGCCGACAGGCGGGGGGCAGCACAGATACGCAGTATTTT
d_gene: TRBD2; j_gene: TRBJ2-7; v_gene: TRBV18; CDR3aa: CASSPQGLAAYEQYF; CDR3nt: TGTGCCAGCTCACCCCAGGGACTAGCGGCCTACGAGCAGTACTTC
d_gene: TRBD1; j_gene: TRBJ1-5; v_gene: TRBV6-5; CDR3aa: CASGGDRINQPQHF; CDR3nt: TGTGCCAGCGGAGGGGACAGGATCAATCAGCCCCAGCATTTT